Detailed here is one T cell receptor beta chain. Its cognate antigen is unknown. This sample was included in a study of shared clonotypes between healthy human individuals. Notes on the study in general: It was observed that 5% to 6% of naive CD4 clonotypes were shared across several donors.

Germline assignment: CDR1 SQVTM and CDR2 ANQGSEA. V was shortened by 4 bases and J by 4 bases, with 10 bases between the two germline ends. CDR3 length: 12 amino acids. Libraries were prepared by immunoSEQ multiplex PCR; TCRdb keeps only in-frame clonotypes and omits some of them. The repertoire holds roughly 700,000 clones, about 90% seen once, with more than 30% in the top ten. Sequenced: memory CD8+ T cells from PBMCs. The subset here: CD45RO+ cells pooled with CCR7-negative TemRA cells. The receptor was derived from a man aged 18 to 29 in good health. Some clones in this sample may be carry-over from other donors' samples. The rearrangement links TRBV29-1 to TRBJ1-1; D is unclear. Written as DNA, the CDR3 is TGCAGCGTTGTGTCTGGTCGCACTGAAGCTTTCTTT. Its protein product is CSVVSGRTEAFF. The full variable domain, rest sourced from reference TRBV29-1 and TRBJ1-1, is SAVISQKPSRDICQRGTSLTIQCQVDSQVTMMFWYRQQPGQSLTLIATANQGSEATYESGFVIDKFPISRPNLTFSTLTVSNMSPEDSSIYLCSVVSGRTEAFFGQGTRLTVV.